This TCR beta chain was recorded in a study of control samples from healthy donors and cancer patients. Trimming pared 0 bases from V and 0 bases from J, leaving 17 bases between. CDR3 length: 18 amino acids. Germline V gene sequence: CDR1 MNHEY, CDR2 SVGEGT. Profiled with immunoSEQ multiplex PCR; TCRdb holds only in-frame clones, not every one. The sample holds about 75,000 clones, about 80% seen once. Specimen: blood. This TCR was recovered from a man over 45 in good health. This rearrangement joins TRBV6-2 or TRBV6-3 to TRBJ2-5; possibly TRBD1 or TRBD2 for D (6 bases each). CDR3: CASSYSSRGAVDQETQYF. In DNA, the CDR3 is TGTGCCAGCAGTTACTCGTCGAGGGGGGCGGTGGACCAAGAGACCCAGTACTTC.